These 16 T cell receptor beta chains originate from one sample sequenced in a study of control samples from healthy donors and cancer patients. Only in-frame clones appear in the TCRdb table, and some are missing; sequencing was by immunoSEQ multiplex PCR. The table records around 150,000 clones, roughly 95% of them present only once. The sample was blood. The receptors were sampled from a woman aged 25 to 39 in good health.

The J gene is TRBJ2-7, the V gene TRBV4-2, with 10 bases fitting TRBD1. The CDR3 covers 14 residues. J was trimmed by 2 bases and V by 8 bases; bases with no gene match: 6. Germline loops: CDR1 LGHNA, CDR2 YNFKEQ. CDR3 amino acids: CASAWGTGAYEQYF. The DNA of the CDR3 is TGTGCCAGCGCCTGGGGGACAGGGGCCTACGAGCAGTACTTC.

In this sample, this clone turned up a few times. V usage is TRBV30 and J usage is TRBJ1-5; D might be TRBD1 (6 bases). V dropped 1 base and J dropped 6 bases, with 16 bases sitting between them. CDR1 is GTSNPN, CDR2 SVGIG, per germline (reference sequence). The CDR3 has 15 residues. The CDR3 bases are TGTGCCTGGAGTGAGTCCGCAGGGGAGGTTCAGCCCCAGCATTTT. Protein: CAWSESAGEVQPQHF.

The rearrangement uses TRBV5-4 and TRBJ2-3, with 9 bases that match TRBD2. CDR1 SGHNT and CDR2 YYREEE come from the germline V gene (reference sequence). V trimming: 3 bases; J trimming: 4 bases; junction bases outside the gene matches: 6. This CDR3 contains 15 residues. CDR3 nucleotide sequence: TGTGCCAGCAGCTCCAGCGGGGGGCGGGCAGATACGCAGTATTTT. Amino acid sequence: CASSSSGGRADTQYF.

This rearrangement joins TRBV5-1 to TRBJ2-2; D is perhaps TRBD2 (6 bases). The germline CDR1 and CDR2 sequences are SGHRS and YFSETQ. This CDR3 is built from 16 residues. The germline V and J ends were trimmed by 7 bases and 5 bases, with 21 bases remaining between them. The CDR3 DNA follows: TGCGCCAGCCGCATCCTCCAAGGTGGGGGGACCGGGGAGCTGTTTTTT. It translates to CASRILQGGGTGELFF.

This clone was detected once. The identical CDR3 is also encoded by other nucleotide sequences in the sample. The gene calls are TRBV30 and TRBJ1-1, with a possible D match to TRBD1 (6 bases). This CDR3 spans 13 amino acids. Germline V gives CDR1 GTSNPN, CDR2 SVGIG (reference sequence). Trimming stripped 0 bases from V and 1 base from J, with 6 bases between. The chain's CDR3 is CAWSVGGNTEAFF. DNA of the CDR3: TGTGCCTGGAGTGTAGGGGGGAACACTGAAGCTTTCTTT.

This chain links TRBV27 with TRBJ2-7; D is undetermined. Germline V gene data show CDR1 as MNHEY and CDR2 as SMNVEV (reference sequence). CDR3 size: 15 residues. V was trimmed by 6 bases and J by 2 bases, leaving 17 bases between them. CDR3 sequence: CASRRGSLIPYEQYF. CDR3 nucleotides: TGTGCCAGCAGGCGCGGCAGCCTAATCCCCTACGAGCAGTACTTC.

This clone has a single count. V is TRBV7-8 and J is TRBJ2-1; D remains unclear. Germline V lookup: CDR1 SGHVS, CDR2 FQNEAQ. Deletions cut 0 bases from V and 9 bases from J, with 6 bases between. The CDR3 loop spans 12 amino acids. Written as DNA, the CDR3 is TGTGCCAGCAGCTTAGCGGCAGTTGAGCAGTTCTTC. Amino acid sequence: CASSLAAVEQFF.

This chain links TRBV2 with TRBJ1-2; TRBD1 might be the D (6 bases). The CDR3 consists of 15 residues. Germline CDR1 SNHLY, CDR2 FYNNEI. The V end was cut by 6 bases, the J end by 2 bases, with 16 bases between. CDR3 in amino acids: CASRQGADFNYGYTF. The DNA of the CDR3 is TGTGCCAGCAGACAGGGCGCAGACTTCAACTATGGCTACACCTTC. Supplemented by reference TRBV2 and TRBJ1-2, the full variable domain reads EPEVTQTPSHQVTQMGQEVILRCVPISNHLYFYWYRQILGQKVEFLVSFYNNEISEKSEIFDDQFSVERPDGSNFTLKIRSTKLEDSAMYFCASRQGADFNYGYTFGSGTRLTVV.

The chain employs TRBV28 and TRBJ1-5, with a possible D match to TRBD1 (6 bases). CDR1 and CDR2 from the germline V gene are MDHEN and SYDVKM. V dropped 6 bases and J dropped 5 bases, with 20 bases sitting between them. CDR3 size: 16 residues. The CDR3 DNA sequence: TGTGCCAGCAGCCCCCCGGGACAATGGGGCGATCAGCCCCAGCATTTT. It yields the protein CASSPPGQWGDQPQHF. Using reference TRBV28 and TRBJ1-5 for the parts outside the CDR3, the full variable domain is DVKVTQSSRYLVKRTGEKVFLECVQDMDHENMFWYRQDPGLGLRLIYFSYDVKMKEKGDIPEGYSVSREKKERFSLILESASTNQTSMYLCASSPPGQWGDQPQHFGDGTRLSIL.

J is TRBJ1-2 and V is TRBV6-5; D gene uncertain. This CDR3 comprises 14 residues. V was cut by 6 bases and J by 4 bases, with 15 bases left in between. Per germline, CDR1 MNHEY and CDR2 SVGAGI. CDR3 nucleotides: TGTGCCAGCAGCCACCCAAGCGCAGCCTATGGCTACACCTTC. Translated, it gives CASSHPSAAYGYTF.

V is TRBV28 and J is TRBJ1-3, with TRBD1 matching over 7 bases. The CDR3 runs 17 residues. Unmatched junction bases numbered 10, after V lost 5 bases and J lost 0 bases. The germline CDR1 and CDR2 sequences are MDHEN and SYDVKM. CDR3 amino acids: CASSRLRDSFSGNTIYF. The CDR3 DNA follows: TGTGCCAGCAGTCGCCTTCGGGACAGTTTCTCTGGAAACACCATATATTTT.

This sequence joins TRBV28 and TRBJ2-2, with D hard to call. Looked up from germline, CDR1 is MDHEN and CDR2 is SYDVKM. The CDR3 loop spans 14 amino acids. Trimming left V 4 bases short and J 0 bases short, with 6 bases between. CDR3 residues: CASSYGANTGELFF. The CDR3 DNA reads as TGTGCCAGCAGTTACGGAGCGAACACCGGGGAGCTGTTTTTT.

This clone has a single count. The chain recombines TRBV4-1 with TRBJ1-4; 8 positions match TRBD1. V shed 8 bases, J shed 4 bases, and the junction held 12 bases outside the gene matches. In germline, CDR1 is MGHRA, CDR2 YSYEKL. The CDR3 loop spans 16 amino acids. The CDR3 loop reads CASGFPPGQVNEKLFF. As DNA, the CDR3 is TGCGCCAGCGGATTCCCACCGGGACAGGTTAATGAAAAACTGTTTTTT.

This clone was seen only once. The chain couples TRBV4-2 to TRBJ2-5; 7 bases are shared with TRBD1. This CDR3 is 16 amino acids long. V shed 1 base and J 2 bases; nucleotides not matched to a gene: 7. From germline, CDR1 is LGHNA and CDR2 YNFKEQ. The CDR3 nucleotides are TGTGCCAGCAGCCAAGGGGGACAGCGCCTTCAAGAGACCCAGTACTTC. Translating it yields CASSQGGQRLQETQYF.

The chain combines TRBV14 with TRBJ1-5; 7 nucleotides align to TRBD1. The V and J ends lost 3 bases and 3 bases, in that order; junction bases with no gene match: 2. The CDR3 is 14 residues long. CDR1 is SGHDN, CDR2 FVKESK, per germline. The CDR3 nucleotides are TGTGCCAGCAGCCATGGGACAGTCAATCAGCCCCAGCATTTT. It codes for CASSHGTVNQPQHF.

The chain combines TRBV5-1 with TRBJ1-1; the D gene is possibly TRBD1 (6 bases). The V end lost 7 bases, the J end lost 0 bases, and 13 bases lay between the germline ends. This CDR3 spans 14 amino acids. Germline CDR1 and CDR2: SGHRS and YFSETQ. The CDR3 spells CASRTGTLNTEAFF. In nucleotides, the CDR3 is TGCGCCAGCCGAACCGGGACATTGAACACTGAAGCTTTCTTT.